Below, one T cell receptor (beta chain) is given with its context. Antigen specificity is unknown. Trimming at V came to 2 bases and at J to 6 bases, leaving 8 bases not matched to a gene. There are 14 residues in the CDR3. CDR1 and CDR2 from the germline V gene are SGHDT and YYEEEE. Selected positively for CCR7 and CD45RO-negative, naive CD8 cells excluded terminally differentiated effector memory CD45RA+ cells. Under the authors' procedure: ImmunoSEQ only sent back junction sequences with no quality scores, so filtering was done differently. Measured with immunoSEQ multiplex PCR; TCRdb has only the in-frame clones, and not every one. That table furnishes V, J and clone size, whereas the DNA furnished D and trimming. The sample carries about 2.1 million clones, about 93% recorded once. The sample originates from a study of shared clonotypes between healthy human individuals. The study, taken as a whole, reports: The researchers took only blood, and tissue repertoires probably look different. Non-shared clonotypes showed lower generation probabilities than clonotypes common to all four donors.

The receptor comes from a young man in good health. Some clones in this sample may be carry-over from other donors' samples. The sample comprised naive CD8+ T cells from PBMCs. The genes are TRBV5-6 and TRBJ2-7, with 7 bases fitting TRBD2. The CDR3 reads CASSFVGGLLEQYF. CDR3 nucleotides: TGTGCCAGCAGCTTCGTTGGGGGACTACTCGAGCAGTACTTC. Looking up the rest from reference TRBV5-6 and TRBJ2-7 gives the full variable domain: DAGVTQSPTHLIKTRGQQVTLRCSPKSGHDTVSWYQQALGQGPQFIFQYYEEEERQRGNFPDRFSGHQFPNYSSELNVNALLLGDSALYLCASSFVGGLLEQYFGPGTRLTVT.